The present T cell receptor (beta chain) was sequenced within a study of post-analysis software for immune sequencing data. Study background: Recorded subtypes: relapsing-remitting, secondary progressive, progressive-relapsing; some patients unannotated.

Comment on this clonotype: Its antigen remains unidentified.

Per germline, CDR1 DFQATT and CDR2 SNEGSKA (reference sequence). There are 13 residues in the CDR3. V was shortened by 3 bases and J by 8 bases, with 13 bases between the two germline ends. Findings and caveats of the study: There were four or five TRBV segments more frequent in patients than controls, and TRBV5-6, TRBV5-1 and TRBV20-1 were among them.

Libraries were made from TCR beta cDNA, and they carried unique molecular identifiers. TCRdb reanalysed the PCR reads using MiXCR and keeps one entry per CDR3 protein. The repertoire includes about 770,000 distinct CDR3 sequences, approximately 44% of them detected once, and roughly 5.2% sits in the top ten. The sequencing sample was made of blood. The clonotype comes from a girl aged 10-17 years with multiple sclerosis. The chain carries TRBV20-1 and TRBJ1-4; maybe TRBD1 (6 bases). CDR3 in DNA: TGCAGTGCTAGTGCGGGGGGGCGGGAAAAACTGTTTTTT. It encodes CSASAGGREKLFF.